The 28 T cell receptor beta chains below all came from one sample that was sequenced in a study of tumor-infiltrating lymphocytes in glioblastoma multiforme. TCRB libraries came from RNA via three nested multiplex PCR rounds. TCRdb independently ran MiXCR on the multiplex PCR reads; one entry per CDR3 protein. Of 20,000 or so distinct CDR3 sequences in the sample, 65% to 80% were seen once. The sequencing sample was made of peripheral blood. These receptors were obtained from a male donor with glioblastoma.

This clonotype has at least ten counts. This may arise from a read error, as a much more abundant clone is one base away. The chain links TRBV29-1 to TRBJ2-5; D gene uncertain. The CDR3 is made up of 12 amino acids. V was cut by 8 bases and J by 1 base, with 11 bases left in between. The germline V gene encodes CDR1 SQVTM and CDR2 ANQGSEA. The CDR3 sequence: CSLGGIQETQYF. For the CDR3, the DNA is TGCAGCCTTGGCGGTATCCAAGAGACCCAGTACTTC. The full variable domain, its missing parts supplied by reference TRBV29-1 and TRBJ2-5, is SAVISQKPSRDICQRGTSLTIQCQVDSQVTMMFWYRQQPGQSLTLIATANQGSEATYESGFVIDKFPISRPNLTFSTLTVSNMSPEDSSIYLCSLGGIQETQYFGPGTRLLVL.

This clonotype was picked up a small number of times. The V call is TRBV7-3, the J call TRBJ2-1; 8 nucleotides line up with TRBD2. The germline gives CDR1 SGHTA, CDR2 FQGTGA. This CDR3 spans 15 amino acids. Losses at the gene ends were 5 bases for V and 7 bases for J; bases not matched to a gene: 10. CDR3 amino acids: CASSPRTSIGNEQFF. For the CDR3, the DNA is TGTGCCAGCAGCCCTCGGACTAGCATCGGGAATGAGCAGTTCTTC.

The chain is built from TRBV29-1 and TRBJ1-5; TRBD1 might be the D (6 bases). Germline CDR1 and CDR2: SQVTM and ANQGSEA. Trimming pared 5 bases from V and 5 bases from J, leaving 19 bases between. The CDR3 has 15 residues. DNA of the CDR3: TGCAGCGTTTCCTTCGAGACAGGAAGGTATCAGCCCCAGCATTTT. It encodes CSVSFETGRYQPQHF.

This chain connects TRBV11-2 to TRBJ2-1; D not resolved. Germline assignment: CDR1 SGHAT and CDR2 FQNNGV. V lost 1 base, J lost 3 bases, and 7 bases lay in between. The CDR3 loop spans 14 amino acids. The CDR3 nucleotides are TGTGCCAGCAGCTTAGGTCTGGACTACAATGAGCAGTTCTTC. As protein: CASSLGLDYNEQFF.

The sample holds many counts of this clonotype. The gene calls are TRBV29-1 and TRBJ2-2; D is ambiguous. CDR3 length: 13 amino acids. The germline V and J ends were trimmed by 3 bases and 4 bases, with 9 bases remaining between them. Germline V gene sequence: CDR1 SQVTM, CDR2 ANQGSEA. Here the CDR3 reads CSVDQSPTGELFF. The CDR3 region has the DNA TGCAGCGTTGATCAGAGCCCCACCGGGGAGCTGTTTTTT.

About this clonotype itself: At one boundary the junction diverges from the germline segment, which might be a read error. The chain carries TRBV7-9 and TRBJ1-2, with D tentatively TRBD1 (5 bases). This CDR3 has 13 residues. Germline V CDR1 and CDR2: SEHNR, FQNEAQ (reference sequence). Written as DNA, the CDR3 is TGTGCCAGAAGCTTAGAGGGGCCCTATGGCTACACCTTC. Translated: CARSLEGPYGYTF.

This clonotype was picked up one time. The V gene is TRBV6-2 or TRBV6-3, the J gene TRBJ2-7, with 7 positions matching TRBD2. The V and J ends lost 6 bases and 11 bases, in that order; junction bases with no gene match: 10. The CDR3 spans 12 residues. Germline loops: CDR1 MNHEY, CDR2 SVGEGT. The CDR3 reads CASSLTGGQKYF. The DNA of the CDR3 is TGTGCCAGCAGCCTAACGGGAGGCCAGAAGTACTTC.

Comment on this clonotype: Its ends do not fully match the called genes, so a read error is possible. The CDR3 DNA is TGTGCCAACAGTGAAAGGCAGGGACGGATTGAAGCTTTCTTT. Amino acids: CANSERQGRIEAFF. V and J are TRBV6-1 and TRBJ1-1; TRBD1 is a possible D gene (5 bases). Per the germline V gene, CDR1 is MNHNS and CDR2 is SASEGT. This CDR3 contains 14 residues.

This chain links TRBV5-4 with TRBJ2-7; 9 positions match TRBD1. Germline lookup yields CDR1 SGHNT and CDR2 YYREEE (reference sequence). The CDR3 has 15 residues. V lost 0 bases and J lost 6; bases outside the gene matches: 7. In DNA, the CDR3 is TGTGCCAGCAGCTTGGCCGGGACAGGGTCTCTCGAGCAGTACTTC. This codes for CASSLAGTGSLEQYF.

Concerning this clonotype itself: This sequence may be a read error, since a much larger clone differs from it by one base. This rearrangement joins TRBV5-6 to TRBJ2-1; the D gene is possibly TRBD1 (5 bases). The ends were cut back, 8 bases at V and 5 bases at J, with 8 bases in the middle. The CDR3 totals 11 residues. From germline, CDR1 is SGHDT and CDR2 YYEEEE. Here the CDR3 DNA reads TGTGCCAGAGACAGAAACAATGAGCAGTTCTTC. The encoded protein is CARDRNNEQFF.

This clonotype turned up a few times. A read error may produce the germline difference seen at one junction end. CDR3 nucleotide sequence: TGTGCCAGCAGCTTAATACGAATCACCGATAAGCAGTATTTT. Translating gives CASSLIRITDKQYF. The chain employs TRBV11-2 and TRBJ2-3; D gene ambiguous. The V gene's germline CDR1 is SGHAT and CDR2 FQNNGV. This CDR3 contains 14 residues.

Sample share makes this clonotype large. V gene TRBV11-2 combines with J gene TRBJ2-7; D is undetermined. This CDR3 comprises 11 residues. V lost 0 bases and J lost 10, with 7 bases in between. Germline CDR1 SGHAT, CDR2 FQNNGV. In DNA form, the CDR3 reads TGTGCCAGCAGCTTAGATCCAGAACAGTACTTC. This translates into CASSLDPEQYF.

Notes on this clonotype: Sequence at one end of the junction differs from germline and may be a read error. The chain links TRBV11-2 to TRBJ1-1; unclear D gene. The V gene's germline CDR1 is SGHAT and CDR2 FQNNGV. This CDR3 comprises 13 residues. CDR3 DNA sequence: TGTGCCATCAGCTTAAGAGGAGTTGATCGGGCTGTCTTT. This gives the protein CAISLRGVDRAVF.

In its sample, this clonotype was seen once. At one end the junction does not follow the germline gene, possibly because of a read error. J is TRBJ1-1 and V is TRBV6-2 or TRBV6-3; the D gene is possibly TRBD1 (6 bases). CDR1 and CDR2 (germline): MNHEY, SVGEGT. The CDR3 is made up of 13 amino acids. The CDR3 sequence: CPSSSAGGTEAFF. CDR3 in DNA: TGTCCCAGCAGTTCCGCGGGGGGCACTGAAGCTTTCTTC.

This clonotype was counted many times. The chain joins TRBV5-1 to TRBJ2-7; D remains unclear. Germline CDR1 and CDR2: SGHRS and YFSETQ. CDR3 length: 14 residues. Trimming took 1 base from V and 0 from J, leaving 8 bases between them. This CDR3 is CASSLFSSSYEQYF. For the CDR3, the DNA is TGCGCCAGCAGCTTGTTTTCTAGCTCCTACGAGCAGTACTTC.

A note on this clonotype: This may stem from a read error, because a much larger clone lies one nucleotide away. The V gene is TRBV20-1, the J gene TRBJ1-5; 8 bases fit TRBD1. The length of the CDR3 is 15 residues. The germline CDR1 and CDR2 sequences are DFQATT and SNEGSKA (reference sequence). The CDR3 reads CRARGDRYSNQPQHF. The CDR3 region has the DNA TGCAGAGCTCGAGGGGACAGGTATAGCAATCAGCCCCAGCATTTT.

V gene TRBV29-1 combines with J gene TRBJ1-1, with D uncertain. Germline values: CDR1 SQVTM, CDR2 ANQGSEA. The ends were cut back, 2 bases at V and 0 bases at J, with 7 bases in the middle. The CDR3 length is 13 residues. CDR3 protein: CSVETQLNTEAFF. In nucleotides, the CDR3 is TGCAGCGTTGAAACGCAGTTGAACACTGAAGCTTTCTTT.

This clonotype was recorded once. The chain uses TRBV11-2 and TRBJ2-3; D is ambiguous. The germline V gene has CDR1 SGHAT and CDR2 FQNNGV. This CDR3 comprises 17 residues. Trimming took off 0 bases at V and 7 bases at J, with 20 bases between the two ends. The DNA of the CDR3 is TGTGCCAGCAGCTTAGAATATGGCCCATCCCATGTGAATACGCAGTATTTT. It is translated as CASSLEYGPSHVNTQYF.

In its sample, this clonotype was seen once. At one of its ends the junction is not consistent with the germline gene, which may arise from a read error. The V and J genes are TRBV6-2 or TRBV6-3 and TRBJ2-2; perhaps TRBD2 as D (5 bases). Germline V lookup: CDR1 MNHEY, CDR2 SVGEGT. The CDR3 consists of 13 residues. The CDR3: CSSSFAQAGEPFF. DNA for the CDR3: TGTTCCAGCAGTTTCGCCCAAGCCGGGGAGCCGTTTTTT.

The CDR3: CSANQGVPYNEQFF. The CDR3 DNA reads TGCAGCGCCAACCAGGGGGTGCCCTACAATGAGCAGTTCTTC. This chain joins TRBV29-1 and TRBJ2-1, with 7 bases matching TRBD1. This CDR3 contains 14 residues. CDR1 is SQVTM, CDR2 ANQGSEA, per germline. With 7 bases clipped from V and 2 bases from J, the junction kept 8 bases outside the gene matches.

This clonotype has more than one count but fewer than ten. The chain has TRBV2 and TRBJ1-2, with 7 bases aligning to TRBD1. Germline CDR1 SNHLY, CDR2 FYNNEI. This CDR3 has 13 amino acids. J lost 3 bases, V lost 4 bases, and 2 bases had no gene match. DNA of the CDR3: TGTGCCAGCAGTGGACAGGGCGACTATGGCTACACCTTC. Translating it yields CASSGQGDYGYTF.

Turning to this clonotype: One end of the junction does not line up with germline, which may come from a read error. V and J are TRBV11-2 and TRBJ1-2; TRBD1 aligns across 10 bases. From germline, CDR1 is SGHAT and CDR2 FQNNGV. The CDR3 loop spans 14 amino acids. The CDR3: CASSAWTGGFGYIF. Written as DNA, the CDR3 is TGTGCCAGCAGCGCCTGGACAGGGGGGTTTGGCTACATCTTC. Full variable domain (outside the CDR3, taken from reference TRBV11-2 and TRBJ1-2): EAGVAQSPRYKIIEKRQSVAFWCNPISGHATLYWYQQILGQGPKLLIQFQNNGVVDDSQLPKDRFSAERLKGVDSTLKIQPAKLEDSAVYLCASSAWTGGFGYIFGSGTRLTVV.

In the case of this clonotype: At one of its ends the junction is not consistent with the germline gene, which may arise from a read error. The genes are TRBV13 and TRBJ2-7; D might be TRBD2 (6 bases). Germline CDR1 and CDR2: PRHDT and FYEKMQ (reference sequence). CDR3 size: 14 residues. The CDR3 nucleotides read TGTCCCAGCAGCGTGACGGGAGAGTCCTACGAGGAGTACTTC. This gives the protein CPSSVTGESYEEYF.

The V gene is TRBV11-2, the J gene TRBJ2-7, with D possibly matching TRBD1 (5 bases). V lost 1 base to trimming and J lost 0 bases, with 7 bases between them. The CDR3 has 14 amino acids. Germline CDR1 and CDR2: SGHAT and FQNNGV. CDR3 protein: CASSLGGNSYEQYF. CDR3 DNA: TGTGCCAGCAGCTTAGGGGGCAACTCCTACGAGCAGTACTTC.

For this clonotype: A much larger clone is a single base away; this may be a read error. The chain combines TRBV7-9 with TRBJ2-2, with D possibly matching TRBD2 (5 bases). Germline CDR1 and CDR2: SEHNR and FQNEAQ (reference sequence). The length of the CDR3 is 13 residues. Here the CDR3 DNA reads TGTGCCAGCAGCTTAGCGGGATTCGGGGAGCTGTCTTTT. The encoded protein is CASSLAGFGELSF.

Comment on this clonotype: One end of the junction varies from germline; a read error may be responsible. The rearrangement joins TRBV11-2 to TRBJ2-3; D gene uncertain. Germline loops: CDR1 SGHAT, CDR2 FQNNGV. The CDR3 covers 15 residues. DNA of the CDR3: TGTGCCGGCAGCCCCCTCCTCCAGTGGGCATATACGCAGTGTTTT. This translates into CAGSPLLQWAYTQCF.

Here the CDR3 DNA reads TGCGCCAGCAGCTCCGGGACAGGGGCCAATGAGCAGTTCTTC. It codes for CASSSGTGANEQFF. The rearrangement links TRBV5-1 to TRBJ2-1, with TRBD1 identical over 10 bases. CDR1 is SGHRS and CDR2 is YFSETQ in the germline V gene. The CDR3 runs 14 residues. The trim removed 3 bases at V and 6 bases at J, leaving 3 bases unmatched. The whole variable domain, filled in from reference TRBV5-1 and TRBJ2-1, reads KAGVTQTPRYLIKTRGQQVTLSCSPISGHRSVSWYQQTPGQGLQFLFEYFSETQRNKGNFPGRFSGRQFSNSRSEMNVSTLELGDSALYLCASSSGTGANEQFFGPGTRLTVL.

The gene calls are TRBV6-1 and TRBJ2-7; D is undetermined. Germline-derived CDR1 and CDR2 are MNHNS and SASEGT. The CDR3 has 15 amino acids. Trimming removed 6 bases from V and 6 bases from J, with 21 bases in between. The DNA of the CDR3 is TGTGCCAGCAGGTATGACCCTACTCTCTCTCGCGAGCAGTACTTC. Residues: CASRYDPTLSREQYF.